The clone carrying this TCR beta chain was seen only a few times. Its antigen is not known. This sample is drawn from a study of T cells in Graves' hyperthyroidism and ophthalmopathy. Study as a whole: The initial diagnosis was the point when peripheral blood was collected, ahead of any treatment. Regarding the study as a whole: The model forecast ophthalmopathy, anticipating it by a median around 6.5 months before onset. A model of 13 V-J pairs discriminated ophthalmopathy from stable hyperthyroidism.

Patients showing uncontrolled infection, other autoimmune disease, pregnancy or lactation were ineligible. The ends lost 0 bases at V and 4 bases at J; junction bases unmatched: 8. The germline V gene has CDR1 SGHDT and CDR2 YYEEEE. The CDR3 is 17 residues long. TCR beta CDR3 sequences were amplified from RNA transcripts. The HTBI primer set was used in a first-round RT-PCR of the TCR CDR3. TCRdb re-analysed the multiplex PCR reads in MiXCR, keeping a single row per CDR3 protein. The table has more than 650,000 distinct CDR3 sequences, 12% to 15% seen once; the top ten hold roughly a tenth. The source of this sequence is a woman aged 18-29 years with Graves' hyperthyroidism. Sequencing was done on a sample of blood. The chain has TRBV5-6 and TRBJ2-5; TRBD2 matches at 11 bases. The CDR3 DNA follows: TGTGCCAGCAGCTTGGGGGGCCTAGCGGGAGGTGGAGAGACCCAGTACTTC. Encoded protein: CASSLGGLAGGGETQYF.